This paragraph reports one T cell receptor beta chain. TCRdb reprocessed the 5' RACE reads via MiXCR and lists one record per CDR3 protein. The sample lists approximately 490,000 distinct CDR3 sequences; roughly 21% were seen once. This sample was taken from a study of T-cell memory formation after mild COVID-19. Germline CDR1 is SNHLY and CDR2 is FYNNEI. Trimming cost V 4 bases and J 7 bases; bases outside gene matches: 5. CDR3 length: 13 residues. The V and J genes are TRBV2 and TRBJ1-2; 8 positions match TRBD1. Sequencing was carried out using PBMCs or a T cell subset sorted from them (not recorded which). The TCR originated in an adult woman who had mild COVID-19 (a few samples of this study predate the infection). Cell type and time point are not known. For the CDR3, the DNA is TGTGCCAGCAGTGGGACAGGGAGGAGTGGCTACACCTTC. Translated, it gives CASSGTGRSGYTF. Variable domain in full (rest from reference TRBV2 and TRBJ1-2): EPEVTQTPSHQVTQMGQEVILRCVPISNHLYFYWYRQILGQKVEFLVSFYNNEISEKSEIFDDQFSVERPDGSNFTLKIRSTKLEDSAMYFCASSGTGRSGYTFGSGTRLTVV.